This T cell receptor beta chain appears in the sequencing data of a study of beta chain features in type 1 diabetes. Study-wide context: No patient-donor differences in age, gender, total cells or subset yield.

The germline V gene has CDR1 MNHEY and CDR2 SVGAGI. The CDR3 covers 15 residues. With 2 bases removed from V and 3 bases from J, the gap between germline ends came to 12 bases. This clone appeared a few times. Its specificity is unknown. The study, taken as a whole, reports: PCR might favor shorter templates, but any such skew would affect patients and controls equally.

Of the isolated RNA, all was reverse transcribed, and so the sequenced material was expressed TCRB transcripts. This table comes from immunoSEQ multiplex PCR, and its TCRdb copy is limited to in-frame clones, with some not included. The sample has roughly 450,000 clones, over 9.5% seen once. The chain links TRBV6-5 to TRBJ2-3; D may correspond to TRBD1 or TRBD2 (5 bases each). Source material: naive CD4+ T cells from blood. The clonotype was recovered from a woman aged 18-29 years in good health. CDR3 amino acids: CASSYEGRRTDTQYF. The CDR3 DNA sequence: TGTGCCAGCAGTTACGAGGGGCGCAGGACAGATACGCAGTATTTT.